Following are 5 T cell receptor beta chains from one sample sequenced in a study of somatic mutations in cytotoxic T cells in rheumatoid arthritis (dated by TCRdb to the late 2010s). Library construction relied on the immunoSEQ multiplex PCR assay. TCRdb re-hosts the immuneACCESS table, in-frame sequences only. Its copies lack some clones; in the studies checked, an unresolved V gene accounts for under half of them, and the cause for the rest is not known. The sample table shows around 24,000 clones, and 82% are seen once. The ten largest clones add up to roughly 5% of the sample. The sequenced sample was CD8+ T cells sorted from blood. These receptors were obtained from a man aged 45-60 years in good health.

This clone was seen only a few times. The chain is built from TRBV5-5 and TRBJ2-5; 7 bases line up with TRBD1. V shed 4 bases and J 5 bases; nucleotides not matched to a gene: 11. CDR1 is SGHKS and CDR2 is YYEKEE in the germline V gene (reference sequence). This CDR3 comprises 15 residues. The CDR3: CASSHRQGVEETQYF. The CDR3 DNA reads as TGTGCCAGCAGCCATCGACAGGGCGTCGAGGAGACCCAGTACTTC.

The rearrangement uses TRBV25-1 and TRBJ1-1; the D is unclear. V was trimmed by 3 bases and J by 5 bases, leaving 22 bases between them. This CDR3 contains 17 residues. CDR1 and CDR2 from the germline V gene are MGHDK and SYGVNS. This CDR3 is CASSDSPPRFDGTEAFF. The CDR3, as DNA: TGTGCCAGCAGTGATTCCCCCCCTCGGTTTGACGGTACTGAAGCTTTCTTT.

The chain uses TRBV27 and TRBJ2-2, with D uncertain. Germline CDR1 and CDR2: MNHEY and SMNVEV (reference sequence). The V and J ends lost 2 bases and 7 bases respectively, with 11 bases between them. This CDR3 comprises 14 residues. Here the CDR3 DNA reads TGTGCCAGCAGTTTAATAGGGTTCGGCGGGGAGCTGTTTTTT. Translating gives CASSLIGFGGELFF.

The chain couples TRBV2 to TRBJ1-1, with D possibly being TRBD1 (6 bases). The CDR3 loop spans 14 amino acids. Germline loops: CDR1 SNHLY, CDR2 FYNNEI. V was trimmed by 5 bases and J by 4 bases, leaving 14 bases between them. CDR3: CASSRGGGGTEAFF. CDR3 bases: TGTGCCAGCAGTAGGGGAGGGGGGGGCACTGAAGCTTTCTTT.

The sample holds a few counts of this clone. The V and J genes are TRBV27 and TRBJ2-7; D unresolved. With 2 bases removed from V and 0 bases from J, the gap between germline ends came to 11 bases. The CDR3 length is 15 residues. CDR1 and CDR2 (germline): MNHEY, SMNVEV (reference sequence). The CDR3 region is CASSLRQPTSYEQYF. As DNA, the CDR3 is TGTGCCAGCAGTTTACGCCAGCCGACCTCCTACGAGCAGTACTTC.